This T cell receptor beta chain was identified in a study of blood T cell repertoires in COVID-19. Cohorts were based on clinical histories the participants reported. This CDR3 has 16 residues. Germline loops: CDR1 LNHNV, CDR2 YYDKDF (reference sequence). V lost 5 bases, J lost 3 bases, and 11 bases stayed unmatched. Profiled with immunoSEQ multiplex PCR; TCRdb holds only in-frame clones, not every one. The data hold around 300,000 clones, with about 90% observed a single time. The source material was PBMCs or T cells enriched from blood (not recorded which). This TCR was sampled from a man younger than 40 who had recovered from COVID-19. This chain connects TRBV15 to TRBJ2-5; 8 bases align to TRBD1. The DNA of the CDR3 is TGTGCCACCAGCCCGCGGACAGGGAACCTAGAAGAGACCCAGTACTTC. Translated, it gives CATSPRTGNLEETQYF.